The 12 T cell receptor beta chains below all came from one sample that was sequenced in a study of blood T cell repertoires in COVID-19. TCRdb's copy holds only in-frame clones and misses some; the assay was immunoSEQ multiplex PCR. The repertoire has about 180,000 clones, roughly 83% of them found once; the top ten carry approximately 1.4%. Sequencing input: peripheral blood. These receptors came from a human donor in a cohort sampled during active COVID-19.

In its sample, this clone was seen many times. The chain recombines TRBV5-6 with TRBJ2-7, with TRBD1 matching over 9 bases. Germline V gene sequence: CDR1 SGHDT, CDR2 YYEEEE. V shed 7 bases and J 2 bases; nucleotides not matched to a gene: 10. CDR3 length: 15 residues. Here the CDR3 DNA reads TGTGCCAGCGTAGACGGGACAGGGAGTCCCTACGAGCAGTACTTC. This encodes CASVDGTGSPYEQYF.

The rearrangement uses TRBV24-1 and TRBJ1-4, with a tentative D call TRBD1 (6 bases). Deletions cut 5 bases from V and 5 bases from J, with 11 bases between. The CDR3 consists of 14 residues. CDR1 is KGHDR, CDR2 SFDVKD, per germline. The DNA of the CDR3 is TGTGCCACCAGTGCCGGGACACACAATGAAAAACTGTTTTTT. The encoded protein is CATSAGTHNEKLFF.

The chain is built from TRBV25-1 and TRBJ1-3; D gene unclear. V was clipped by 0 bases and J by 2 bases, with 8 bases between them. This CDR3 spans 15 amino acids. Germline CDR1 MGHDK, CDR2 SYGVNS. As DNA, the CDR3 is TGTGCCAGCAGTGAATACGGAGGGACTGGAAACACCATATATTTT. Translation gives CASSEYGGTGNTIYF.

This clone was detected once. CDR3 sequence: CASSLATYEQYF. The CDR3 DNA is TGCGCCAGCAGCTTGGCCACCTACGAGCAGTACTTC. The J gene is TRBJ2-7, the V gene TRBV5-1, with unresolved D. Germline CDR1 SGHRS, CDR2 YFSETQ. Deletions cut 0 bases from V and 2 bases from J, with 3 bases between. This CDR3 comprises 12 residues.

This chain links TRBV7-2 with TRBJ2-7; 9 nucleotides agree with TRBD1. Trimming took 5 bases from V and 6 from J; bases not matched to a gene: 5. Germline V gene sequence: CDR1 SGHTA, CDR2 FQGNSA. This CDR3 contains 13 residues. CDR3 amino acids: CASSNRQGGEQYF. The CDR3 DNA sequence: TGTGCCAGCAGCAATCGACAGGGGGGCGAGCAGTACTTC.

The J gene is TRBJ2-7, the V gene TRBV7-9; the D gene is possibly TRBD2 (5 bases). This CDR3 contains 14 residues. Germline CDR1 reads SEHNR; CDR2 reads FQNEAQ (reference sequence). V lost 6 bases and J lost 6, with 18 bases in between. CDR3 loop: CASSSTSLAFEQYF. In DNA, the CDR3 is TGTGCCAGCAGTTCAACTTCCCTAGCATTCGAGCAGTACTTC.

In DNA form, the CDR3 reads TGTGCCAGTAGAACCCAAGGGCCCATGATGGGGGCAAACCCTACGGGGCAGTACTTC. Protein sequence: CASRTQGPMMGANPTGQYF. V usage is TRBV19 and J usage is TRBJ2-7, with D maybe TRBD1 (6 bases). With 6 bases removed from V and 9 bases from J, the gap between germline ends came to 36 bases. Germline lookup yields CDR1 LNHDA and CDR2 SQIVND (reference sequence). This CDR3 region has 19 residues.

This clone was detected only once. The same CDR3 is also encoded by other DNA sequences in this sample. The CDR3 coding sequence is TGTGCCAGCAGCAGACAGGTGAACACTGAAGCTTTCTTT. Translated: CASSRQVNTEAFF. The chain recombines TRBV6-5 with TRBJ1-1; maybe TRBD1 (6 bases). CDR1 is MNHEY and CDR2 is SVGAGI in the germline V gene. This CDR3 is 13 amino acids long. V lost 6 bases to trimming and J lost 0 bases, with 8 bases between them.

The V and J genes are TRBV6-5 and TRBJ2-7; 10 bases are a match to TRBD1. The CDR3 is made up of 15 amino acids. V was clipped by 6 bases and J by 7 bases; unmatched bases: 12. CDR1 and CDR2 (germline): MNHEY, SVGAGI. The CDR3, as DNA: TGTGCCAGCAGCCGGGGACAGGGGACCTTTCGGGAGCAGTACTTC. Translating it yields CASSRGQGTFREQYF.

J is TRBJ2-7 and V is TRBV2; 8 bases align to TRBD1. CDR3 length: 14 amino acids. CDR1 is SNHLY and CDR2 is FYNNEI in the germline V gene. After removal of 2 bases from V and 3 bases from J, the junction contained 3 bases not matched to a gene. DNA of the CDR3: TGTGCCAGCAGTGAAATAACAGGGGGCTACGAGCAGTACTTC. This sequence encodes CASSEITGGYEQYF.

The chain combines TRBV12-3 or TRBV12-4 with TRBJ1-4; a weak D match, TRBD1 (5 bases). Trimming took 4 bases from V and 8 from J, leaving 8 bases between them. The CDR3 has 12 amino acids. The CDR3 DNA sequence: TGTGCCAGCAGTTCGGGGGGGGAAAAACTGTTTTTT. The encoded protein is CASSSGGEKLFF.

This clone was seen a few times. The chain has TRBV5-6 and TRBJ1-2; a possible D gene is TRBD1 (6 bases). CDR1 is SGHDT, CDR2 YYEEEE, per germline. Deletions cut 2 bases from V and 4 bases from J, with 9 bases between. The length of the CDR3 is 13 residues. The CDR3 bases are TGTGCCAGCAGCTTCACAGGGACCTATGGCTACACCTTC. This codes for CASSFTGTYGYTF.